Detailed here is one T cell receptor (beta chain). The PCR contained 60 Vbeta and 13 Jbeta primers. Data came from immunoSEQ multiplex PCR; TCRdb stores just in-frame clones and leaves some out. The data hold 150,000 to 200,000 clones, with about 75% observed a single time. CDR1 and CDR2 from the germline V gene are SGHTA and FQGNSA. The CDR3 consists of 12 residues. V lost 5 bases to trimming and J lost 7 bases; unmatched junction nucleotides: 4. The data are from a study of cytomegalovirus exposure and HLA in healthy donors. V and J are TRBV7-2 and TRBJ2-5; TRBD1 agrees at 7 bases. The specimen was PBMCs. This receptor was obtained from a male donor in good health and CMV-seropositive. Here the CDR3 reads CASSRTGGTQYF. Here the CDR3 DNA reads TGTGCCAGCAGCCGGACAGGAGGGACCCAGTACTTC.